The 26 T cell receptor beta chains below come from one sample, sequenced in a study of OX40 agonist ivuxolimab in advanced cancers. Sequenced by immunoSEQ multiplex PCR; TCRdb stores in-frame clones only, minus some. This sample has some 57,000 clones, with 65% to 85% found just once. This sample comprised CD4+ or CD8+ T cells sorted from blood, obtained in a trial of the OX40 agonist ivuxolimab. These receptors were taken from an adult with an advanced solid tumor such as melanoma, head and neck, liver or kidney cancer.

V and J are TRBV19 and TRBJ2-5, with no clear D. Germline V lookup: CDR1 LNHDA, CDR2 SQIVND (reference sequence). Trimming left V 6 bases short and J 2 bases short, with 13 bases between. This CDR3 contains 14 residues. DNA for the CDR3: TGTGCCAGTAGCCCCCCTAGAGGACAAGAGACCCAGTACTTC. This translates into CASSPPRGQETQYF.

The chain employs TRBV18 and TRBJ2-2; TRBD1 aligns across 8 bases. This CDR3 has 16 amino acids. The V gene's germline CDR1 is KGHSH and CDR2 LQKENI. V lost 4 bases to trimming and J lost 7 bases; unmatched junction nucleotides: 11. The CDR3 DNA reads TGTGCCAGCTCACTCATGAAAGGACAGGGAATCGGGGAGCTGTTTTTT. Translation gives CASSLMKGQGIGELFF.

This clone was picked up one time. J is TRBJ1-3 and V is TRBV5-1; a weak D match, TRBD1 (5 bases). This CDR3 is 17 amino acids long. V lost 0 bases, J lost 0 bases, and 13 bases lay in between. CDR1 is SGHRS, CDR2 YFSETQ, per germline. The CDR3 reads CASSLVGGDPSGNTIYF. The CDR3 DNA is TGCGCCAGCAGCTTGGTGGGGGGGGACCCCTCTGGAAACACCATATATTTT.

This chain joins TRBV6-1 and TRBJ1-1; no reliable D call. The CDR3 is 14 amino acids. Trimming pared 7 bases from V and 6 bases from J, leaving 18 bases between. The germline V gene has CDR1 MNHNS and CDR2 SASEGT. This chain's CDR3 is CASTLVGRSAEAFF. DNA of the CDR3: TGTGCCAGCACCCTGGTGGGTAGATCGGCTGAAGCTTTCTTT.

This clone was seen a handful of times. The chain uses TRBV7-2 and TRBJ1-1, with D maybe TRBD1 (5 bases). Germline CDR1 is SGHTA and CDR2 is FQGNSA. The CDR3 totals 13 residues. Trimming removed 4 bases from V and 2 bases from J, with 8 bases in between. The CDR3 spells CASSWRGNTEAFF. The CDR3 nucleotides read TGTGCCAGCAGCTGGAGGGGTAACACTGAAGCTTTCTTT.

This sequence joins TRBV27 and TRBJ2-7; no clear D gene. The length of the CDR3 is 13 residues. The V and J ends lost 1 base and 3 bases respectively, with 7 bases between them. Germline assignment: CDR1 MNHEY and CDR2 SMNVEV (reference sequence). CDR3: CASSLWPSYEQYF. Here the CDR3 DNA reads TGTGCCAGCAGTTTATGGCCCAGCTACGAGCAGTACTTC.

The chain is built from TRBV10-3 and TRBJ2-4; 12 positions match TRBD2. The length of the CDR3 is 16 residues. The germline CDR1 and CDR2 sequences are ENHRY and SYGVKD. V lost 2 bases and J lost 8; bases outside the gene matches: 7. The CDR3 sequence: CAISEGLAGRVDIQYF. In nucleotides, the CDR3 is TGTGCCATCAGTGAGGGACTAGCGGGGAGGGTGGACATTCAGTACTTC.

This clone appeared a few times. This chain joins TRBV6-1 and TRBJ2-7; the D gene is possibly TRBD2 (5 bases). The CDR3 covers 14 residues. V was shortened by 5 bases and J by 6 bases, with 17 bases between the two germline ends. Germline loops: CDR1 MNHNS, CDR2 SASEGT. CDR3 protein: CASSNGRGLGEQYF. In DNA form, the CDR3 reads TGTGCCAGCAGTAATGGACGGGGTCTGGGCGAGCAGTACTTC.

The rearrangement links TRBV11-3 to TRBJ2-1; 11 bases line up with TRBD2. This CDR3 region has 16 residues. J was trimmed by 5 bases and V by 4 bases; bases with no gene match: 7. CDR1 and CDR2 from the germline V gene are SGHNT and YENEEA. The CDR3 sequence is CASSSGASGGNNEQFF. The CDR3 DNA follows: TGTGCCAGCAGCTCCGGAGCTAGCGGGGGGAACAATGAGCAGTTCTTC.

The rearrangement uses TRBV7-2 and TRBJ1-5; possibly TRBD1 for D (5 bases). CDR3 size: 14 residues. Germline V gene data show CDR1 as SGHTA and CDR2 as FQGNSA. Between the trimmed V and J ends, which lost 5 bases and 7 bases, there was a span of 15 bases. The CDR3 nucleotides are TGTGCCAGCAGCCCCCCGGGGGGGGTCCAGCCCCAGCATTTT. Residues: CASSPPGGVQPQHF.

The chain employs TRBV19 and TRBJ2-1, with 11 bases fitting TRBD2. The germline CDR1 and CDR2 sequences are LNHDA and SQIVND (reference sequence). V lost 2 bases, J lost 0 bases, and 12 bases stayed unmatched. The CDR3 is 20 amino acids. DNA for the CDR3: TGTGCCAGTAGTATAAGGGCTAGCGGGGGGATTTACAGCTCCTACAATGAGCAGTTCTTC. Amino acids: CASSIRASGGIYSSYNEQFF.

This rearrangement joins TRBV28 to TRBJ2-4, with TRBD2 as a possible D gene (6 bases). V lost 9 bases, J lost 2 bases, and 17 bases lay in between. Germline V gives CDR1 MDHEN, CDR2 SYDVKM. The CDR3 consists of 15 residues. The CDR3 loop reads CASFGRRGSKNIQYF. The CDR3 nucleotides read TGTGCCAGTTTTGGCCGCCGGGGGTCCAAAAACATTCAGTACTTC.

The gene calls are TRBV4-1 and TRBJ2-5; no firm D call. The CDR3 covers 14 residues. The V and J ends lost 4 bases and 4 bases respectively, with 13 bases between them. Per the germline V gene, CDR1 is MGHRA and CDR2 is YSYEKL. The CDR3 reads CASSPRSVAETQYF. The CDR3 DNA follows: TGCGCCAGCAGCCCCCGTAGTGTTGCAGAGACCCAGTACTTC.

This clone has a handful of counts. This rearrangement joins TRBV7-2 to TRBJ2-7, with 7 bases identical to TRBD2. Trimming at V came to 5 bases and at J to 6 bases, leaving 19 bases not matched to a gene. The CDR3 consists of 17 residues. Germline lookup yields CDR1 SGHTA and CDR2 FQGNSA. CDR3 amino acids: CASSQRGERGFRGEQYF. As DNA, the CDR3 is TGTGCCAGCAGCCAAAGAGGGGAGCGGGGCTTCCGGGGCGAGCAGTACTTC.

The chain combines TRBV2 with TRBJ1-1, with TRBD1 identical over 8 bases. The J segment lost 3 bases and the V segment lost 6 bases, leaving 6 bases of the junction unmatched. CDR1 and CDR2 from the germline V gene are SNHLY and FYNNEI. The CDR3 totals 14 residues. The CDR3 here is CASRQGAGYTEAFF. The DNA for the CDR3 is TGTGCCAGCAGGCAGGGGGCAGGGTACACTGAAGCTTTCTTT. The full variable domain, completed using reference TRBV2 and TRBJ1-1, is EPEVTQTPSHQVTQMGQEVILRCVPISNHLYFYWYRQILGQKVEFLVSFYNNEISEKSEIFDDQFSVERPDGSNFTLKIRSTKLEDSAMYFCASRQGAGYTEAFFGQGTRLTVV.

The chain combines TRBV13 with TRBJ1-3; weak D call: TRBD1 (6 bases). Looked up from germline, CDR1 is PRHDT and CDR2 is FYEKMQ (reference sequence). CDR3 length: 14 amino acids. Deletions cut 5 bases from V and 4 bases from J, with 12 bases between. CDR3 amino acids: CASSPRQEGNTIYF. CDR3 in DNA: TGTGCCAGCAGCCCCCGACAGGAAGGAAACACCATATATTTT.

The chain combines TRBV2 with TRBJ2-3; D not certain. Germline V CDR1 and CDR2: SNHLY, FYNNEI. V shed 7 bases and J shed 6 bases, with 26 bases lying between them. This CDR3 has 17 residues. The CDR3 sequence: CASKGQSFRFVGDTQYF. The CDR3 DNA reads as TGTGCCAGCAAGGGCCAATCTTTTCGTTTTGTAGGGGATACGCAGTATTTT.

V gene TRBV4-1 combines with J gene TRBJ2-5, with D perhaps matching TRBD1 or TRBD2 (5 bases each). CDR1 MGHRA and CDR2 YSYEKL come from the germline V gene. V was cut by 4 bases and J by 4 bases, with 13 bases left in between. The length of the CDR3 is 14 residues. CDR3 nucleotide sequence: TGCGCCAGCAGCCGGGGACCGGACGCAGAGACCCAGTACTTC. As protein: CASSRGPDAETQYF.

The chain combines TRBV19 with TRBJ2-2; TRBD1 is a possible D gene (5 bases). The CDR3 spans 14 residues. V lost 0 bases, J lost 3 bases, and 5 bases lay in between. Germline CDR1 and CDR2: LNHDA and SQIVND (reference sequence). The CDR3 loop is CASSIDRDTGELFF. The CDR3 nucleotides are TGTGCCAGTAGTATAGACAGGGACACCGGGGAGCTGTTTTTT. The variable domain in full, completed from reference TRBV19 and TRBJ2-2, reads DGGITQSPKYLFRKEGQNVTLSCEQNLNHDAMYWYRQDPGQGLRLIYYSQIVNDFQKGDIAEGYSVSREKKESFPLTVTSAQKNPTAFYLCASSIDRDTGELFFGEGSRLTVL.

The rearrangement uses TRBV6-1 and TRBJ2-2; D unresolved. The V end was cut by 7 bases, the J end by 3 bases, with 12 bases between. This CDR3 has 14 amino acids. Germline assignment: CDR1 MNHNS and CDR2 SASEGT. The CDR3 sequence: CASTRTRDTGELFF. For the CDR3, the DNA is TGTGCCAGCACCCGCACTCGAGACACCGGGGAGCTGTTTTTT.

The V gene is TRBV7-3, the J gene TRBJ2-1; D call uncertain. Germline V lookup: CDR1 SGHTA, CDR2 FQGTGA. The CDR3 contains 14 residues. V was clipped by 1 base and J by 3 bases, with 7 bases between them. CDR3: CASSLMGSYNEQFF. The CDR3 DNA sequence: TGTGCCAGCAGCTTAATGGGAAGCTACAATGAGCAGTTCTTC.

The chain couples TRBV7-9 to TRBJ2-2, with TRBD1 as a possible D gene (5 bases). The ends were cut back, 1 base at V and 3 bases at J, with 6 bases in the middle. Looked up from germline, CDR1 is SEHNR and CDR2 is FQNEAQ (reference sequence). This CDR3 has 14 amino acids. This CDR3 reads CASSLGTYTGELFF. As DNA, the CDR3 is TGTGCCAGCAGCTTAGGGACATACACCGGGGAGCTGTTTTTT.

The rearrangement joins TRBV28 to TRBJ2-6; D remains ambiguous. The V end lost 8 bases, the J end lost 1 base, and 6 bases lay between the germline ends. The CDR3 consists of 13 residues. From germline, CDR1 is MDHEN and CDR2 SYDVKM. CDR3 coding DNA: TGTGCCAGCTGTGCTTCTGGGGCCAACGTCCTGACTTTC. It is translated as CASCASGANVLTF. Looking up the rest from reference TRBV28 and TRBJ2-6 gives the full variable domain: DVKVTQSSRYLVKRTGEKVFLECVQDMDHENMFWYRQDPGLGLRLIYFSYDVKMKEKGDIPEGYSVSREKKERFSLILESASTNQTSMYLCASCASGANVLTFGAGSRLTVL.

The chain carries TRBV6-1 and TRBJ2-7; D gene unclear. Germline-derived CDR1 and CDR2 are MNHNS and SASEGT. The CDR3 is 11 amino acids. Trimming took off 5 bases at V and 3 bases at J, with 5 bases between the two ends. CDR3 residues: CASSYNYEQYF. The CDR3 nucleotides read TGTGCCAGCAGTTATAACTACGAGCAGTACTTC.

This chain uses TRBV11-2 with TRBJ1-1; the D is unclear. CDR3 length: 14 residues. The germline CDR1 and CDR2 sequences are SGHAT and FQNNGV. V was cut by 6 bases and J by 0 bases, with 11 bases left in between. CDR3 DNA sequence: TGTGCCAGCAGGGGCGGGCGGTTGAACACTGAAGCTTTCTTT. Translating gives CASRGGRLNTEAFF.

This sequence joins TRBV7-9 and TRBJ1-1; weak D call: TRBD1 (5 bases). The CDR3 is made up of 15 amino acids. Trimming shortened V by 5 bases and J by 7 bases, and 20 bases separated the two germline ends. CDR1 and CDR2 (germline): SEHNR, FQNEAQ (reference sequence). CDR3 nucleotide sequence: TGTGCCAGCAGCGCGTCTACAGCATCGCAGGGTGAAGCTTTCTTT. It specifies CASSASTASQGEAFF.